This T cell receptor beta chain was retrieved from a study of blood T cell repertoires in COVID-19. Study in general: Specimens from acute and convalescent COVID-19 originated in the United States, Italy and Spain. Nucleic acid was either cDNA or gDNA, and it came from T cells, B-cell-depleted T cells, or PBMCs.

In the study's own analysis: Amplification of reference gene primers was used by the study to estimate nucleated cell counts. Produced via immunoSEQ multiplex PCR; TCRdb's table is partial and in-frame only. For V, J and clone size, that table is used; D and trimming come from the DNA. This sample has about 260,000 clones; 80% to 95% occur once, and the top ten carry about 3%. V shed 3 bases and J shed 0 bases, with 11 bases lying between them. The CDR3 covers 16 residues. CDR1 is KGHSH, CDR2 LQKENI, per germline. A case of COVID-19 had been met by exposed participants within 2 weeks before study entry.

V is TRBV18 and J is TRBJ2-2; a weak D match, TRBD2 (5 bases). Material: PBMCs or T cells enriched from blood (not recorded which). The receptor comes from a man aged 35 to 55 who had been exposed to COVID-19. CDR3 sequence reads: CASSPTGLANTGELFF. The DNA of the CDR3 is TGTGCCAGCTCACCTACCGGACTCGCGAACACCGGGGAGCTGTTTTTT. The variable domain in full, completed from reference TRBV18 and TRBJ2-2, reads NAGVMQNPRHLVRRRGQEARLRCSPMKGHSHVYWYRQLPEEGLKFMVYLQKENIIDESGMPKERFSAEFPKEGPSILRIQQVVRGDSAAYFCASSPTGLANTGELFFGEGSRLTVL.